Presented here are 25 T cell receptor beta chains from one specimen sequenced in a study of T-cell memory formation after mild COVID-19. Using its own MiXCR run on the 5' RACE reads, TCRdb lists one record per CDR3 protein. The table includes 560,000 or so distinct CDR3 sequences, approximately 15% detected once. Sequencing was done on a sample of PBMCs or a T cell subset sorted from them (not recorded which). All receptors come from an adult woman who had mild COVID-19 (a few samples of this study predate the infection). Cell type and time point are not known.

This clonotype occurred a few times. The V call is TRBV4-3, the J call TRBJ2-2, with a weak D call TRBD1 (6 bases). This CDR3 is built from 16 residues. Germline V gives CDR1 LGHNA, CDR2 YSLEER. The ends were cut back, 2 bases at V and 2 bases at J, with 12 bases in the middle. The DNA of the CDR3 is TGCGCCAGCAGCCAAAGGGGGTCCCCTAACACCGGGGAGCTGTTTTTT. Its protein product is CASSQRGSPNTGELFF.

This clonotype was detected many times. The rearrangement joins TRBV5-6 to TRBJ2-5, with D unresolved. The CDR3 spans 13 residues. CDR1 SGHDT and CDR2 YYEEEE come from the germline V gene. Between the trimmed V and J ends, which lost 0 bases and 2 bases, there was a span of 5 bases. The CDR3 coding sequence is TGTGCCAGCAGCTTGGTCAGACAAGAGACCCAGTACTTC. It translates to CASSLVRQETQYF.

This chain links TRBV18 with TRBJ2-5; the D gene is possibly TRBD2 (6 bases). Germline assignment: CDR1 KGHSH and CDR2 LQKENI. The length of the CDR3 is 13 residues. The V and J ends lost 3 bases and 7 bases respectively, with 12 bases between them. The CDR3 reads CASSPGQGGTQYF. As DNA, the CDR3 is TGTGCCAGCTCACCGGGTCAGGGAGGGACCCAGTACTTC.

This clonotype was seen a handful of times. V gene TRBV5-1 combines with J gene TRBJ1-1; a weak D match, TRBD1 (5 bases). The CDR3 is 14 residues long. From germline, CDR1 is SGHRS and CDR2 YFSETQ. V gave up 0 bases and J gave up 4 bases, with 10 bases separating them. The CDR3 here is CASSLGQSGTEAFF. The CDR3 nucleotides are TGCGCCAGCAGCTTGGGACAGTCGGGCACTGAAGCTTTCTTT.

The chain is built from TRBV12-3 or TRBV12-4 and TRBJ1-6, with D uncertain. The germline V and J ends were trimmed by 8 bases and 4 bases, with 9 bases remaining between them. The CDR3 is made up of 13 amino acids. Written as DNA, the CDR3 is TGTGCCAGCCAGACCGATTATAATTCACCCCTCCACTTT. Amino acids: CASQTDYNSPLHF.

The rearrangement joins TRBV5-1 to TRBJ1-5, with TRBD1 matching 8 bases. The junction had 5 bases not matched to a gene; V was cut back by 0 bases and J by 6 bases. This CDR3 spans 15 amino acids. In germline, CDR1 is SGHRS, CDR2 YFSETQ. Here the CDR3 DNA reads TGCGCCAGCAGCTTGGGACAGGGGTTCGGTCAGCCCCAGCATTTT. Its translation is CASSLGQGFGQPQHF.

This clonotype has a handful of counts. V and J are TRBV2 and TRBJ1-2, with D possibly matching TRBD1 (5 bases). The CDR3 spans 12 residues. Trimming shortened V by 8 bases and J by 5 bases, and 12 bases separated the two germline ends. Germline CDR1 and CDR2: SNHLY and FYNNEI. In DNA, the CDR3 is TGTGCCAGCTTGGGCAGGGTATATGGCTACACCTTC. Its translation: CASLGRVYGYTF.

The chain recombines TRBV10-3 with TRBJ1-5; D unclear. Per the germline V gene, CDR1 is ENHRY and CDR2 is SYGVKD. This CDR3 is built from 16 residues. Trimming removed 0 bases from V and 5 bases from J, with 14 bases in between. The DNA for the CDR3 is TGTGCCATCAGTGAGTCTGGACCCCGAGAGGATCAGCCCCAGCATTTT. Translation: CAISESGPREDQPQHF.

The sample holds many counts of this clonotype. This chain links TRBV11-2 with TRBJ1-4, with D possibly matching TRBD1 (6 bases). The CDR3 consists of 16 residues. CDR1 is SGHAT, CDR2 FQNNGV, per germline. Trimming cost V 1 base and J 8 bases, with 17 bases left between them. The CDR3 reads CASSLGPGHWAEKLFF. The CDR3 nucleotides read TGTGCCAGCAGCTTAGGCCCGGGACATTGGGCGGAAAAACTGTTTTTT.

The chain couples TRBV29-1 to TRBJ1-1; 8 bases map to TRBD1. The CDR3 length is 13 residues. The V segment lost 7 bases and the J segment 3 bases; nucleotides outside the gene matches: 7. Germline V gene sequence: CDR1 SQVTM, CDR2 ANQGSEA. The CDR3 here is CSAGQGLDTEAFF. CDR3 DNA: TGCAGCGCAGGACAGGGTTTAGACACTGAAGCTTTCTTT.

This clonotype was seen a few times. The J gene is TRBJ1-5, the V gene TRBV25-1, with 8 positions matching TRBD1. The J segment lost 7 bases and the V segment lost 8 bases, leaving 13 bases of the junction unmatched. The CDR3 runs 15 residues. CDR1 MGHDK and CDR2 SYGVNS come from the germline V gene. The CDR3 DNA is TGTGCCAGCCCTGCCCAGGGGGCGCCAGTCCAGCCCCAGCATTTT. This encodes CASPAQGAPVQPQHF.

V usage is TRBV5-4 and J usage is TRBJ2-3; D not certain. Germline V gene sequence: CDR1 SGHNT, CDR2 YYREEE (reference sequence). This CDR3 has 17 residues. With 4 bases removed from V and 1 base from J, the gap between germline ends came to 19 bases. CDR3 bases: TGTGCCAGCAGCACACCAAATGGGGTTTGGGGCACAGATACGCAGTATTTT. Amino acids: CASSTPNGVWGTDTQYF.

The V and J genes are TRBV7-2 and TRBJ1-1, with D unclear. V shed 1 base and J shed 8 bases, with 5 bases lying between them. The CDR3 contains 11 residues. Germline-derived CDR1 and CDR2 are SGHTA and FQGNSA. CDR3 residues: CASSLGWEAFF. The CDR3 bases are TGTGCCAGCAGCTTAGGATGGGAAGCTTTCTTT.

The chain is built from TRBV20-1 and TRBJ2-5; perhaps TRBD2 as D (6 bases). With 3 bases removed from V and 5 bases from J, the gap between germline ends came to 13 bases. The CDR3 loop spans 13 amino acids. CDR1 DFQATT and CDR2 SNEGSKA come from the germline V gene (reference sequence). The CDR3 DNA follows: TGCAGTGCTAGGGGGCGGGGCAAGGAGACCCAGTACTTC. Residues: CSARGRGKETQYF.

This clonotype was observed a few times. The gene calls are TRBV7-2 and TRBJ2-7; no definite D call. Germline V lookup: CDR1 SGHTA, CDR2 FQGNSA. Between the trimmed V and J ends, which lost 0 bases and 0 bases, there was a span of 12 bases. The CDR3 has 16 amino acids. Here the CDR3 reads CASSLASSAGSYEQYF. The CDR3 nucleotides are TGTGCCAGCAGCTTAGCGTCCTCAGCAGGCTCCTACGAGCAGTACTTC.

The table lists this clonotype with a few counts. The chain has TRBV7-9 and TRBJ2-5, with D possibly being TRBD1 (7 bases). Deletions cut 2 bases from V and 5 bases from J, with 15 bases between. This CDR3 has 15 residues. CDR1 SEHNR and CDR2 FQNEAQ come from the germline V gene (reference sequence). The CDR3 sequence: CASSLQGGLGETQYF. Here the CDR3 DNA reads TGTGCCAGCAGCTTACAGGGGGGTCTTGGGGAGACCCAGTACTTC. Looking up the rest from reference TRBV7-9 and TRBJ2-5 gives the full variable domain: DTGVSQNPRHKITKRGQNVTFRCDPISEHNRLYWYRQTLGQGPEFLTYFQNEAQLEKSRLLSDRFSAERPKGSFSTLEIQRTEQGDSAMYLCASSLQGGLGETQYFGPGTRLLVL.

This clonotype came up a few times. The chain employs TRBV20-1 and TRBJ1-1; D possibly corresponds to TRBD1 (6 bases). V was cut by 0 bases and J by 5 bases, with 19 bases left in between. The CDR3 length is 16 residues. Germline lookup yields CDR1 DFQATT and CDR2 SNEGSKA (reference sequence). The CDR3 coding sequence is TGCAGTGCTAGAGAAGGTGGCCGGGGGCAAAGGACTGAAGCTTTCTTT. Translation gives CSAREGGRGQRTEAFF.

This clonotype showed up just a few times. The chain couples TRBV12-3 or TRBV12-4 to TRBJ1-2; 7 bases match TRBD1. The CDR3 consists of 14 residues. After removal of 6 bases from V and 2 bases from J, the junction contained 6 bases not matched to a gene. CDR3 sequence reads: CASRVDRVNYGYTF. In DNA, the CDR3 is TGTGCCAGCAGAGTAGACAGGGTGAACTATGGCTACACCTTC.

The chain links TRBV4-2 to TRBJ1-2; 8 bases match TRBD1. CDR1 is LGHNA, CDR2 YNFKEQ, per germline. The CDR3 loop spans 16 amino acids. Trimming removed 0 bases from V and 4 bases from J; junction bases left unmatched: 7. CDR3 protein: CASSQEGQGKGYGYTF. Written as DNA, the CDR3 is TGTGCCAGCAGCCAAGAAGGACAGGGCAAAGGCTATGGCTACACCTTC.

This clonotype has just a few counts. The CDR3 region is CASTPEGLVWATDTQYF. The CDR3, as DNA: TGTGCCAGCACCCCGGAAGGCTTAGTTTGGGCCACAGATACGCAGTATTTT. The chain joins TRBV5-8 to TRBJ2-3; no clear D gene. The CDR3 extends over 17 amino acids. With 6 bases removed from V and 2 bases from J, the gap between germline ends came to 22 bases. Germline V lookup: CDR1 SGHTS, CDR2 YDEGEE.

The gene calls are TRBV24-1 and TRBJ2-3, with 8 bases identical to TRBD2. The CDR3 runs to 14 residues. Germline CDR1 reads KGHDR; CDR2 reads SFDVKD. Trimming cost V 8 bases and J 5 bases; bases outside gene matches: 8. The CDR3 is CATTDGGALDTQYF. CDR3 nucleotides: TGTGCCACCACGGACGGGGGGGCCTTAGATACGCAGTATTTT.

This clonotype appeared a few times. The chain uses TRBV29-1 and TRBJ2-7; D tentatively reads TRBD1 or TRBD2 (6 bases each). Germline assignment: CDR1 SQVTM and CDR2 ANQGSEA. The CDR3 extends over 13 amino acids. V lost 6 bases, J lost 4 bases, and 16 bases lay in between. This CDR3 reads CSVVSRGRYEQYF. The CDR3 coding sequence is TGCAGCGTAGTCAGTCGGGGGCGGTACGAGCAGTACTTC.

The gene calls are TRBV5-6 and TRBJ2-7; 8 bases are shared with TRBD2. This CDR3 comprises 15 residues. The germline V gene encodes CDR1 SGHDT and CDR2 YYEEEE. Germline trimming cut 1 base from V and 5 bases from J; bases unmatched to any gene: 8. For the CDR3, the DNA is TGTGCCAGCAGCTTGAGAGCCGGGGGGGCGGACGAGCAGTACTTC. Translated, it gives CASSLRAGGADEQYF.

This chain connects TRBV10-3 to TRBJ1-2; TRBD1 agrees at 9 bases. Trimming took 5 bases from V and 6 from J; bases not matched to a gene: 7. Germline values: CDR1 ENHRY, CDR2 SYGVKD. The CDR3 consists of 14 residues. CDR3 amino acids: CAISPRDRDNGYTF. The CDR3, as DNA: TGTGCCATCAGTCCGAGGGACAGGGACAATGGCTACACCTTC.

V gene TRBV4-3 combines with J gene TRBJ2-3; maybe TRBD1 (6 bases). Between the trimmed V and J ends, which lost 0 bases and 0 bases, there was a span of 34 bases. Per germline, CDR1 LGHNA and CDR2 YSLEER. The CDR3 has 24 residues. In DNA, the CDR3 is TGCGCCAGCAGCCAAGATTTAAGGGACATTCTAAAATTACACCTCACAACTAGCACAGATACGCAGTATTTT. Protein: CASSQDLRDILKLHLTTSTDTQYF.